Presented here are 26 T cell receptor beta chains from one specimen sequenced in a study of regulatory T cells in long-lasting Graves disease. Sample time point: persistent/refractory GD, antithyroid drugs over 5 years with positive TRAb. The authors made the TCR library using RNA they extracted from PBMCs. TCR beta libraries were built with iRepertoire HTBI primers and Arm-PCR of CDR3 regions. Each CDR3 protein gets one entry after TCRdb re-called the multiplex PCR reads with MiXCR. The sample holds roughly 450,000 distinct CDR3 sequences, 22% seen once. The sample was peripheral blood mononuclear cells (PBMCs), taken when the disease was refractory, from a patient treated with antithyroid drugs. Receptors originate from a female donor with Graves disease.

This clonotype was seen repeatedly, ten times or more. CDR3 protein: CASSLFSRYGYTF. The CDR3 DNA is TGTGCCAGCAGTTTATTTAGCAGATATGGCTACACCTTC. The genes are TRBV28 and TRBJ1-2; D remains ambiguous. The CDR3 spans 13 residues. The germline V and J ends were trimmed by 1 base and 5 bases, with 8 bases remaining between them. Germline V gene data show CDR1 as MDHEN and CDR2 as SYDVKM.

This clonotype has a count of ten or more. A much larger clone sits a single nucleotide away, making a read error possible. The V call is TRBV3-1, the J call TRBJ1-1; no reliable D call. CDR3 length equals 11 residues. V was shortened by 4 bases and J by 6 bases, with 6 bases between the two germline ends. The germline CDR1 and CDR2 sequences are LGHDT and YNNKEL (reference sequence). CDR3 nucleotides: TGTGCCAGCAGCCGAGGCTCTGAAGCTTTCTTT. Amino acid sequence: CASSRGSEAFF.

This chain's CDR3 is CASSERTSEAEQYF. Written as DNA, the CDR3 is TGTGCCAGCAGTGAGAGGACTAGCGAGGCCGAGCAGTACTTC. The chain has TRBV25-1 and TRBJ2-7, with 9 positions matching TRBD2. The CDR3 covers 14 residues. CDR1 and CDR2 (germline): MGHDK, SYGVNS. J was trimmed by 6 bases and V by 3 bases; bases with no gene match: 6.

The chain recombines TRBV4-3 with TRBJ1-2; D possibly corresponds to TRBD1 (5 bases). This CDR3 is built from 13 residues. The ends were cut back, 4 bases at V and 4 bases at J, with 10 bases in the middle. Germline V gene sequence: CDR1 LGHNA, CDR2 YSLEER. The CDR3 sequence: CASSRGVGYGYTF. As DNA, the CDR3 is TGCGCCAGCAGCCGAGGGGTCGGCTATGGCTACACCTTC.

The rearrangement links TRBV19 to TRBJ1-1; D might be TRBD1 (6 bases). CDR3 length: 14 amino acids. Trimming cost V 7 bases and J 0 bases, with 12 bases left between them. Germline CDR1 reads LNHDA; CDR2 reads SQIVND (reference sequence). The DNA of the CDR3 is TGTGCCAGTACCCGCGGGGACATGAACACTGAAGCTTTCTTT. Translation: CASTRGDMNTEAFF.

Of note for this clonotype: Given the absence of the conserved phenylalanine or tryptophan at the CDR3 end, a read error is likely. The CDR3 loop is CASSPGRNYGYTS. CDR3 nucleotide sequence: TGTGCCAGCAGTCCAGGACGGAATTATGGCTACACCTCC. The chain combines TRBV28 with TRBJ1-2; D not certain. The CDR3 totals 13 residues. Germline CDR1 reads MDHEN; CDR2 reads SYDVKM. Trimming shortened V by 5 bases and J by 5 bases, and 12 bases separated the two germline ends.

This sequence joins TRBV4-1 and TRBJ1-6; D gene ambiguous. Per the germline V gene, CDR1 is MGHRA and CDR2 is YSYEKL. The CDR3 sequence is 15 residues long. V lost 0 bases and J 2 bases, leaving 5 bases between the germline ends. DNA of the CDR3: TGCGCCAGCAGCCAAGATCTTGCCTATAATTCACCCCTCCACTTT. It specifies CASSQDLAYNSPLHF.

The DNA of the CDR3 is TGTGCCAGCAGTGGGGACGGGAGTGAGCAGTTCTTC. Amino acid sequence: CASSGDGSEQFF. The chain combines TRBV2 with TRBJ2-1; possible D gene TRBD2, 6 bases. There are 12 residues in the CDR3. From germline, CDR1 is SNHLY and CDR2 FYNNEI. Deletions cut 4 bases from V and 9 bases from J, with 10 bases between.

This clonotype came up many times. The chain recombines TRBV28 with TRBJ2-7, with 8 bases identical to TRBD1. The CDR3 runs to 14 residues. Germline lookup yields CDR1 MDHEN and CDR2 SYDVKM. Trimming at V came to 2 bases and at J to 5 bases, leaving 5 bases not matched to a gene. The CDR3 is CASSLPQGVNEQYF. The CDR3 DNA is TGTGCCAGCAGTTTACCACAGGGGGTTAACGAGCAGTACTTC.

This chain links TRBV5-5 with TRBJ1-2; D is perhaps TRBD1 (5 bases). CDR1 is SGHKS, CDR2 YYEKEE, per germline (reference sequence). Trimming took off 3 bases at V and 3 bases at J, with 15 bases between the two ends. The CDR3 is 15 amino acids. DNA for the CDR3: TGTGCCAGCAGCTGGAGGGACGGAGTGGACTATGGCTACACCTTC. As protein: CASSWRDGVDYGYTF.

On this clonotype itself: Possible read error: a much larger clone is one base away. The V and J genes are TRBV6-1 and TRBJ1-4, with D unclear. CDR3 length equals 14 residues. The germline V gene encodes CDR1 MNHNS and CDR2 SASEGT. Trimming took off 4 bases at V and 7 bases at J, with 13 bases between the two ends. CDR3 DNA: TGTGCCAGCAGTGTCGGAGGAGGTAGTGAAAAACTGTTTTTT. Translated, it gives CASSVGGGSEKLFF.

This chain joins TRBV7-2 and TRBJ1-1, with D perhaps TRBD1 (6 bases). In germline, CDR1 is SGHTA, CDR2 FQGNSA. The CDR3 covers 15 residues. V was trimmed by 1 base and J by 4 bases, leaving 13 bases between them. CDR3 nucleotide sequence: TGTGCCAGCAGCTTAGAGGGGGGCACTAGCACTGAAGCTTTCTTT. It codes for CASSLEGGTSTEAFF. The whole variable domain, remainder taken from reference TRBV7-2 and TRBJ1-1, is GAGVSQSPSNKVTEKGKDVELRCDPISGHTALYWYRQSLGQGLEFLIYFQGNSAPDKSGLPSDRFSAERTGGSVSTLTIQRTQQEDSAVYLCASSLEGGTSTEAFFGQGTRLTVV.

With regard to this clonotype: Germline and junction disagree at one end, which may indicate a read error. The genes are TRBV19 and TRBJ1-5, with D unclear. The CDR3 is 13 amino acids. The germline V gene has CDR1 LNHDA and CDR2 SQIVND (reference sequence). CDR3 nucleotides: TGTGCCACCGGAAGCTCTAGCAATCGGCCCCAGCATTTT. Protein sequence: CATGSSSNRPQHF.

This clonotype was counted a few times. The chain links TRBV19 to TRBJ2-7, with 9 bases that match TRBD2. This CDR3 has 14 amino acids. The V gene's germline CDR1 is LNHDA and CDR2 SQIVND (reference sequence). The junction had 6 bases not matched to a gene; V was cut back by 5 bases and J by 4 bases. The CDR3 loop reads CASSVAGVGYEQYF. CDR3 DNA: TGTGCCAGTAGTGTAGCGGGAGTGGGATACGAGCAGTACTTC.

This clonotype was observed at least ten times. The CDR3: CASSPSSTGYYEQYF. The CDR3 bases are TGTGCCAGCAGTCCATCCTCGACAGGTTACTACGAGCAGTACTTC. The chain carries TRBV27 and TRBJ2-7; D might be TRBD1 (6 bases). Germline loops: CDR1 MNHEY, CDR2 SMNVEV (reference sequence). The CDR3 totals 15 residues. V was pared by 5 bases and J by 3 bases, with 17 bases between.

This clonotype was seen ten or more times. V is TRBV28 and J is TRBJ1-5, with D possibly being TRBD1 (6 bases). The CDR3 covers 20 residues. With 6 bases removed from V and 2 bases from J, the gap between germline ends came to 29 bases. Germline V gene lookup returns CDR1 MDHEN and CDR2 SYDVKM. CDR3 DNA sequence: TGTGCCAGCAGAAAACTTCTGGTAACAGGGAAGAATTTGGGCAATCAGCCCCAGCATTTT. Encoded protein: CASRKLLVTGKNLGNQPQHF.

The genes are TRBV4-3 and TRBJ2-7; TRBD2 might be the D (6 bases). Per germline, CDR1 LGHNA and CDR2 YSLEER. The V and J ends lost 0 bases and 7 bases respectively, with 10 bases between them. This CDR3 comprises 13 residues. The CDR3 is CASSQDRGEEQYF. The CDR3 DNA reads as TGCGCCAGCAGCCAAGATCGCGGGGAAGAGCAGTACTTC.

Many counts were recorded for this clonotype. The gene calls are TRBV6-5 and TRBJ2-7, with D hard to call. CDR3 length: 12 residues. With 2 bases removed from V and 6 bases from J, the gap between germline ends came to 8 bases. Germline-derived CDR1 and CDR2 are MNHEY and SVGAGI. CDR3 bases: TGTGCCAGCAGTTACACGCTCGGCGAGCAGTACTTC. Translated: CASSYTLGEQYF.

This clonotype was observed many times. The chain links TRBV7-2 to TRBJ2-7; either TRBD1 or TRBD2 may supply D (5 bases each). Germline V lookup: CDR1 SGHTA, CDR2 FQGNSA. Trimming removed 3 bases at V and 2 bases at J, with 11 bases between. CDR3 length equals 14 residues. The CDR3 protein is CASSLGDVTYEQYF. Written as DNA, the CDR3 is TGTGCCAGCAGCTTGGGGGACGTTACCTACGAGCAGTACTTC.

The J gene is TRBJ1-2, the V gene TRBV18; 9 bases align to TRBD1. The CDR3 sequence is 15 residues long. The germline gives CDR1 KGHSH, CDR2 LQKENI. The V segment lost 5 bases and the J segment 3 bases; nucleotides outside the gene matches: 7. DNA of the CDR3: TGTGCCAGCTCATCGAAGGGACAGGGAGACTATGGCTACACCTTC. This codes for CASSSKGQGDYGYTF. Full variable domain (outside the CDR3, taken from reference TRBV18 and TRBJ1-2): NAGVMQNPRHLVRRRGQEARLRCSPMKGHSHVYWYRQLPEEGLKFMVYLQKENIIDESGMPKERFSAEFPKEGPSILRIQQVVRGDSAAYFCASSSKGQGDYGYTFGSGTRLTVV.

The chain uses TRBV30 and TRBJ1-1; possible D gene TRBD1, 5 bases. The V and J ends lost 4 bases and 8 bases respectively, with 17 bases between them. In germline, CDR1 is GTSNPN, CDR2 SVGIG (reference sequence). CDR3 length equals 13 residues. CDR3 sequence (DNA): TGTGCCTGGAAGGGACTGCCCGAATCCGAAGCTTTCTTT. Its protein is CAWKGLPESEAFF.

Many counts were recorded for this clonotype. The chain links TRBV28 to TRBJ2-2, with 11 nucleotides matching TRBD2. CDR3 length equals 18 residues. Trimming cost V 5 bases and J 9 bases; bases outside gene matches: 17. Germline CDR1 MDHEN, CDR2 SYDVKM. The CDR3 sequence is CASSPIPTSGSPDWELFF. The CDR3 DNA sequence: TGTGCCAGCAGTCCCATCCCCACTAGCGGGAGTCCGGATTGGGAGCTGTTTTTT. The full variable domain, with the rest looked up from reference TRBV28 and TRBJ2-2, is DVKVTQSSRYLVKRTGEKVFLECVQDMDHENMFWYRQDPGLGLRLIYFSYDVKMKEKGDIPEGYSVSREKKERFSLILESASTNQTSMYLCASSPIPTSGSPDWELFFGEGSRLTVL.

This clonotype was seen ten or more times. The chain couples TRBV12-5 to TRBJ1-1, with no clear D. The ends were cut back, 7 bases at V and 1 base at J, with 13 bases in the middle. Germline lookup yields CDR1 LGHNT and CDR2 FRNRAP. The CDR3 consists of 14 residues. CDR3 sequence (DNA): TGTGCTAGTGCGCAGGAAGTGGCGAACACTGAAGCTTTCTTT. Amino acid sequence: CASAQEVANTEAFF.

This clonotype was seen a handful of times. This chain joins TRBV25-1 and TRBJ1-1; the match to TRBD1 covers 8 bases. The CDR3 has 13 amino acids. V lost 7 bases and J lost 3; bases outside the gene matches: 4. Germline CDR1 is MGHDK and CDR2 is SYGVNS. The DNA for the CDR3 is TGTGCCAGCATGAACAGGGGGTACACTGAAGCTTTCTTT. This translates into CASMNRGYTEAFF.

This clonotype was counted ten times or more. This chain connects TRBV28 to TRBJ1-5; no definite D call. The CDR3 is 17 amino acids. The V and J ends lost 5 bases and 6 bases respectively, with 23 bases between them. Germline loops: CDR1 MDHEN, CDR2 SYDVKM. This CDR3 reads CASSPTWVQFVSQPQHF. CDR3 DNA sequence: TGTGCCAGCAGTCCCACATGGGTTCAATTTGTCAGTCAGCCCCAGCATTTT.

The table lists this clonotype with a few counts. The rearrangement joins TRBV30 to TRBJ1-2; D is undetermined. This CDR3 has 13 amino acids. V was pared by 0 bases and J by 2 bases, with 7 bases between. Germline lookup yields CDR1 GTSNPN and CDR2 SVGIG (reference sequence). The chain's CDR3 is CAWSVLTNYGYTF. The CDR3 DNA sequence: TGTGCCTGGAGTGTTTTGACGAACTATGGCTACACCTTC. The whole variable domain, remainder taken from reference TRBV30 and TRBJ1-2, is SQTIHQWPATLVQPVGSPLSLECTVEGTSNPNLYWYRQAAGRGLQLLFYSVGIGQISSEVPQNLSASRPQDRQFILSSKKLLLSDSGFYLCAWSVLTNYGYTFGSGTRLTVV.